This T cell receptor beta chain appears in the sequencing data of a study of cytomegalovirus exposure and HLA in healthy donors. This CDR3 spans 15 amino acids. Per germline, CDR1 SGHNT and CDR2 YENEEA. J was trimmed by 5 bases and V by 5 bases; bases with no gene match: 9. The table came from immunoSEQ multiplex PCR; TCRdb's copy has only in-frame clones and leaves some out. The table lists around 200,000 clones, roughly 81% of them singletons. The TCR originated in a woman aged 25 to 45 in good health and CMV-seronegative. The chain recombines TRBV11-3 with TRBJ2-1; the match to TRBD2 covers 7 bases. The sample comprised PBMCs. CDR3 in amino acids: CASSRGEGGHNEQFF. CDR3 nucleotides: TGTGCCAGCAGCCGCGGGGAGGGAGGGCACAATGAGCAGTTCTTC.